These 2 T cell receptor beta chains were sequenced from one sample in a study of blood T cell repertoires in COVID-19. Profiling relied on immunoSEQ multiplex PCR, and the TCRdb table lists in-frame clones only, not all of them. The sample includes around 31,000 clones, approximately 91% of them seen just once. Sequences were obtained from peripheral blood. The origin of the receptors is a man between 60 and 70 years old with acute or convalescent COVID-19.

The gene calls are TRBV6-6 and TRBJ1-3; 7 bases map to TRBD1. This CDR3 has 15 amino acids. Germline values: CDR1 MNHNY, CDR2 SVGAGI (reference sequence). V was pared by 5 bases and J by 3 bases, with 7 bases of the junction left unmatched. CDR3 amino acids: CASSRQGTFGNTIYF. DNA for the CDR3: TGTGCCAGCAGTCGACAGGGAACTTTTGGAAACACCATATATTTT.

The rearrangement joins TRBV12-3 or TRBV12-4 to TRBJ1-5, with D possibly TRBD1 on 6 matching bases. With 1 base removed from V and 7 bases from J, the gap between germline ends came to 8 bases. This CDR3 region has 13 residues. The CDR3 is CASSLDRVQPQHF. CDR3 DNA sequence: TGTGCCAGCAGTTTAGACAGGGTGCAGCCCCAGCATTTT.